This TCR beta chain was observed in a study of cytomegalovirus exposure and HLA in healthy donors. Whole-study findings and limits: Among immune exposure information, only CMV serostatus was available. Cytomegalovirus association was listed for 164 TCR beta chains. Accounts indicate the classifier identified cytomegalovirus status with strong specificity and sensitivity.

This clone was observed a handful of times. Its antigen is not known. The PCR employed 60 Vbeta primers together with 13 Jbeta primers. Method: immunoSEQ multiplex PCR; TCRdb's copy keeps in-frame clones and lacks some. The top ten clones hold around 5.6% of a sample with about 150,000 clones, around 80% of them seen once. This CDR3 is built from 12 residues. The V end lost 2 bases, the J end lost 3 bases, and 3 bases lay between the germline ends. Germline V gene lookup returns CDR1 MGHDK and CDR2 SYGVNS. Sequencing was performed on PBMCs. The clonotype was recovered from a woman aged 35 to 49 in good health and CMV-seropositive. The V gene is TRBV25-1, the J gene TRBJ2-3; D is uncertain. DNA of the CDR3: TGTGCCAGCAGTGAAACAACAGATACGCAGTATTTT. Protein: CASSETTDTQYF.